The clone carrying this T cell receptor (beta chain) was seen repeatedly, ten times or more. CDR1 is MNHNY, CDR2 SVGAGI, per germline (reference sequence). The V and J ends lost 2 bases and 9 bases respectively, with 17 bases between them. This CDR3 comprises 14 residues. The data stem from a study of early T cells in non-severe SARS-CoV-2 infection. Study-level information: With bulk RNA from unsorted whole blood as input, sequencing yielded unpaired chains.

TCRdb re-called the 5' RACE reads with MiXCR, one entry per CDR3 protein. Of some 27,000 distinct CDR3 sequences listed, about 4% are singletons. What was sequenced was whole blood. The TCR comes from an adult who was a healthcare worker with PCR-confirmed SARS-CoV-2 infection or an uninfected control (not recorded which). The rearrangement uses TRBV6-6 and TRBJ2-7; TRBD2 might be the D (6 bases). The CDR3 loop reads CASSYQTWEAGQYF. The CDR3 DNA is TGTGCCAGCAGTTACCAAACTTGGGAGGCGGGGCAGTACTTC.